The clone carrying this TCR beta chain was counted a single time. These data belong to a study of blood T cell repertoires in COVID-19. Study-level background: Whether acute or convalescent, the COVID-19 samples came from the United States, Italy and Spain.

Source study methods: Amplified reference gene primers provided the basis for estimating nucleated cell counts. The assay was immunoSEQ multiplex PCR, and TCRdb's table has in-frame clones only and misses some. The V and J calls and clone size are taken from that table; D and trimming were inferred from the DNA. The sample includes approximately 260,000 clones, approximately 88% of them seen just once. The clonotype originates from a man between 50 and 59 years old with acute or convalescent COVID-19. The source material was peripheral blood.

Here the CDR3 DNA reads TGTGCCAGCAGTGAAGCGCCTACCAGGGAGGGGGGTGGCTACACCTTC. Amino acids: CASSEAPTREGGGYTF. The chain carries TRBV6-1 and TRBJ1-2, with a weak D call TRBD1 (6 bases). This CDR3 has 16 amino acids. Germline V gene data show CDR1 as MNHNS and CDR2 as SASEGT. V shed 0 bases and J shed 7 bases, with 18 bases lying between them.